Listed below are T cell receptor beta chains from one sample, sequenced in a study of control samples from healthy donors and cancer patients. The repertoire was sequenced with immunoSEQ multiplex PCR; TCRdb's copy has only in-frame clones and lacks some. The data contain about 180,000 clones, 75% to 95% of them singletons. The material sequenced was blood. These receptors all come from a woman aged 40 to 49 in good health. The CDR3 runs from the conserved cysteine through the conserved F or W. A D gene is named only where the DNA matches it firmly. Where a row states a size, it is once, few, many or the class of an expanded clone; other rows omit it.

D gene: -
V gene: TRBV7-9
clone size: once
J gene: TRBJ2-2
CDR3 protein: CASSLSSGGGTGELFF
CDR3 DNA: TGTGCCAGCAGCTTAAGTTCGGGGGGCGGCACCGGGGAGCTGTTTTTT

D gene: -
V gene: TRBV9
clone size: -
J gene: TRBJ2-6
CDR3 protein: CASSVGGLLSSGANVLTF
CDR3 DNA: TGTGCCAGCAGCGTAGGGGGACTCCTGAGCTCTGGGGCCAACGTCCTGACTTTC

D gene: -
V gene: TRBV25-1
clone size: -
J gene: TRBJ2-7
CDR3 protein: CASPHAQGRGHYEQYF
CDR3 DNA: TGTGCCAGCCCTCACGCCCAGGGTCGGGGGCATTACGAGCAGTACTTC

D gene: -
V gene: TRBV5-1
clone size: -
J gene: TRBJ2-5
CDR3 protein: CASSYGGEETQYF
CDR3 DNA: TGCGCCAGCAGCTATGGTGGGGAAGAGACCCAGTACTTC

D gene: TRBD1
V gene: TRBV6-6
clone size: -
J gene: TRBJ1-2
CDR3 protein: CASSPQGGNGYTF
CDR3 DNA: TGTGCCAGCAGTCCACAGGGGGGGAATGGCTACACCTTC

D gene: -
V gene: TRBV6-6
clone size: -
J gene: TRBJ1-2
CDR3 protein: CASSYSSSVGGYTF
CDR3 DNA: TGTGCCAGCAGTTACTCGTCGTCAGTCGGGGGCTACACCTTC

D gene: -
V gene: TRBV3-1/TRBV3-2
clone size: -
J gene: TRBJ2-5
CDR3 protein: CASSQDRDGVKETQYF
CDR3 DNA: TGTGCCAGCAGCCAAGATCGGGACGGAGTGAAAGAGACCCAGTACTTC

D gene: -
V gene: TRBV7-2
clone size: -
J gene: TRBJ1-2
CDR3 protein: CASSPRRQPPNYGYTF
CDR3 DNA: TGTGCCAGCAGCCCTAGGCGACAGCCTCCTAACTATGGCTACACCTTC

D gene: TRBD1
V gene: TRBV6-5
clone size: -
J gene: TRBJ2-3
CDR3 protein: CASSLGQGYTDTQYF
CDR3 DNA: TGTGCCAGCAGCCTCGGACAGGGTTACACAGATACGCAGTATTTT

D gene: -
V gene: TRBV7-6
clone size: -
J gene: TRBJ2-7
CDR3 protein: CASSLVLAGSNEQYF
CDR3 DNA: TGTGCCAGCAGCTTAGTTCTTGCAGGGTCTAACGAGCAGTACTTC

D gene: -
V gene: TRBV5-1
clone size: -
J gene: TRBJ2-3
CDR3 protein: CASSQQGGSTDTQYF
CDR3 DNA: TGCGCCAGCAGCCAGCAGGGCGGGAGCACAGATACGCAGTATTTT

D gene: -
V gene: TRBV10-3
clone size: -
J gene: TRBJ1-1
CDR3 protein: CAIRTGAANTEAFF
CDR3 DNA: TGTGCCATCCGGACGGGGGCGGCGAACACTGAAGCTTTCTTT

D gene: -
V gene: TRBV9
clone size: once
J gene: TRBJ1-3
CDR3 protein: CASSVDGTLGSGNTIYF
CDR3 DNA: TGTGCCAGCAGCGTAGATGGGACCCTGGGGTCTGGAAACACCATATATTTT

D gene: -
V gene: TRBV5-5
clone size: -
J gene: TRBJ1-3
CDR3 protein: CASSLVPGLTSGNTIYF
CDR3 DNA: TGTGCCAGCAGCTTGGTGCCAGGGTTAACCTCTGGAAACACCATATATTTT